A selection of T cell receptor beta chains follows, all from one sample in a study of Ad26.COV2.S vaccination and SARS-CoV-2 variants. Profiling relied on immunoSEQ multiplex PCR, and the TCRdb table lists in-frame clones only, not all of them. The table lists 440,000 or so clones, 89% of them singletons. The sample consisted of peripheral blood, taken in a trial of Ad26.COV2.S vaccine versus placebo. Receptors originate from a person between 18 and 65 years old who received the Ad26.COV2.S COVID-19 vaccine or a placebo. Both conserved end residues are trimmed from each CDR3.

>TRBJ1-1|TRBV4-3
ASSQVAGQGEAF
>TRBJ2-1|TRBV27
ASSQDRNEQF
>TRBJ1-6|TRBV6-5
ASSSHPGQDNSPLH
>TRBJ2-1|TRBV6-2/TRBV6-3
ASSYPSSYNEQF
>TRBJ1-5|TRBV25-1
ASSLGDQPQH
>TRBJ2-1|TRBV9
APPGDEQF
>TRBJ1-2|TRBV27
ASSLNRIPYGYT
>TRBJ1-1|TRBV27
ASSLGMNTEAF
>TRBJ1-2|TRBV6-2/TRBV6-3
ASSSKQFAYGYT
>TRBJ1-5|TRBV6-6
ASSLGNSNQPQH
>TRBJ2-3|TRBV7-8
ASSAYTTDTQY
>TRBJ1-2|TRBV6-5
ASTKGVLGGYT
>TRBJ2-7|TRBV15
ATSRAIGDPTRVPQY
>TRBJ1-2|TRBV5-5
ASSPRTGGKVGYT
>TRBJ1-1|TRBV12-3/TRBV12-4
ATRSTEAF